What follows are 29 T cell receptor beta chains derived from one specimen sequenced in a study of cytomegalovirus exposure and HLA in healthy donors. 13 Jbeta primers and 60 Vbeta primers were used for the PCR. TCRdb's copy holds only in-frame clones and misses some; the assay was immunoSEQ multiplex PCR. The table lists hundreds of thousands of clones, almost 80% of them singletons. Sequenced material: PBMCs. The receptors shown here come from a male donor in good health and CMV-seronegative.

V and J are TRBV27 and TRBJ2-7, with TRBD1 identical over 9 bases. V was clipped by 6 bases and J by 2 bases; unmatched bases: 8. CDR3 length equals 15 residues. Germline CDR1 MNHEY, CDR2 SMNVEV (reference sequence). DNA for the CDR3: TGTGCCAGCAGCCAAACAGGGGGCCGACCCTACGAGCAGTACTTC. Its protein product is CASSQTGGRPYEQYF.

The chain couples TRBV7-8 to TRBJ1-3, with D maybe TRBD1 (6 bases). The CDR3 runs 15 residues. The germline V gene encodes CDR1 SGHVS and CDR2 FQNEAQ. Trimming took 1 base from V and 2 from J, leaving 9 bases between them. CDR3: CASSLGAGAGNTIYF. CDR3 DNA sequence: TGTGCCAGCAGCTTAGGGGCAGGGGCTGGAAACACCATATATTTT. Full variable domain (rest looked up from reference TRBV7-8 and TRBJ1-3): GAGVSQSPRYKVAKRGQDVALRCDPISGHVSLFWYQQALGQGPEFLTYFQNEAQLDKSGLPSDRFFAERPEGSVSTLKIQRTQQEDSAVYLCASSLGAGAGNTIYFGEGSWLTVV.

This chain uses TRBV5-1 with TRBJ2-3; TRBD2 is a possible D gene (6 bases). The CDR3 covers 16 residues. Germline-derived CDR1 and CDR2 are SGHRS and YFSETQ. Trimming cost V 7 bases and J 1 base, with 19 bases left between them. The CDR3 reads CASAVGEVGGTDTQYF. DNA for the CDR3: TGCGCCAGCGCCGTGGGGGAGGTTGGCGGCACAGATACGCAGTATTTT.

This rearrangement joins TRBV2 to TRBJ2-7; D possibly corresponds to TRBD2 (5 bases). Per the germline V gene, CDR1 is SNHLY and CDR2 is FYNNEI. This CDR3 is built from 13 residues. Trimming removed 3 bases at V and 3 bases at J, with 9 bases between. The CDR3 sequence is CASSDPGGYEQYF. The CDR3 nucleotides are TGTGCCAGCAGTGACCCTGGAGGCTACGAGCAGTACTTC.

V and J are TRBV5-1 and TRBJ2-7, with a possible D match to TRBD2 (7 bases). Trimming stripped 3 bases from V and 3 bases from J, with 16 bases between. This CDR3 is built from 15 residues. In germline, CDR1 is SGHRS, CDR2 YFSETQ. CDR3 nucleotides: TGCGCCAGCAGCTATTATGGAGGGGGGGGCTACGAGCAGTACTTC. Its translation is CASSYYGGGGYEQYF.

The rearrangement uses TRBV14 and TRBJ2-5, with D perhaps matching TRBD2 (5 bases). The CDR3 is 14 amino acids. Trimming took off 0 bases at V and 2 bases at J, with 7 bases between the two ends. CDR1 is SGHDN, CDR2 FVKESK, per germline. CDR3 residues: CASSQDWEQETQYF. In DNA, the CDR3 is TGTGCCAGCAGCCAAGATTGGGAGCAAGAGACCCAGTACTTC. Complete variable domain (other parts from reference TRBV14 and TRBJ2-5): EAGVTQFPSHSVIEKGQTVTLRCDPISGHDNLYWYRRVMGKEIKFLLHFVKESKQDESGMPNNRFLAERTGGTYSTLKVQPAELEDSGVYFCASSQDWEQETQYFGPGTRLLVL.

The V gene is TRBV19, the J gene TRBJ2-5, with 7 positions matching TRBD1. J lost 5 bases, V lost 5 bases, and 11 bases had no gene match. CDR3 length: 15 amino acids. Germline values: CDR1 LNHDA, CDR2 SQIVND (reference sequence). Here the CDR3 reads CASSVQTGYAETQYF. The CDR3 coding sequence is TGTGCCAGTAGTGTTCAGACAGGGTACGCTGAGACCCAGTACTTC.

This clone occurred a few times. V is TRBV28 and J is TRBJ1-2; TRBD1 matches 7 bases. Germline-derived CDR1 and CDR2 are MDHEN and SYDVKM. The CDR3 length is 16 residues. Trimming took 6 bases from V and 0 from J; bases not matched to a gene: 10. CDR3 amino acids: CASRHTGVRANYGYTF. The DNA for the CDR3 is TGTGCCAGCAGACATACAGGGGTAAGAGCTAACTATGGCTACACCTTC.

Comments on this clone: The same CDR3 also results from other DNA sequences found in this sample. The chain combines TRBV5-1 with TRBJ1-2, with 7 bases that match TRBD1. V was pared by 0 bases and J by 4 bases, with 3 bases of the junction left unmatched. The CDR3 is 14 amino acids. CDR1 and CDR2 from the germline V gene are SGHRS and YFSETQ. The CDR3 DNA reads TGCGCCAGCAGCTTGGGACAGGGAGTCTATGGCTACACCTTC. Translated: CASSLGQGVYGYTF.

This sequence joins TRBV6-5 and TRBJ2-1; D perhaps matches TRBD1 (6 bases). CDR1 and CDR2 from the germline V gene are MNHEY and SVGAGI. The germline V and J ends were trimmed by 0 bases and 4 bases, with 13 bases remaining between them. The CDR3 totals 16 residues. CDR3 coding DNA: TGTGCCAGCAGTTACTCACAGGGTGGGGGTTACAATGAGCAGTTCTTC. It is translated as CASSYSQGGGYNEQFF.

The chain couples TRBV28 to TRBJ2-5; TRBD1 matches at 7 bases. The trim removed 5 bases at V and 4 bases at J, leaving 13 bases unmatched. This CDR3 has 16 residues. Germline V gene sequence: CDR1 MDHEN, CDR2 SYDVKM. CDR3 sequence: CASSPHPGRGLETQYF. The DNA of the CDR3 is TGTGCCAGCAGTCCCCATCCCGGCAGGGGGTTAGAGACCCAGTACTTC.

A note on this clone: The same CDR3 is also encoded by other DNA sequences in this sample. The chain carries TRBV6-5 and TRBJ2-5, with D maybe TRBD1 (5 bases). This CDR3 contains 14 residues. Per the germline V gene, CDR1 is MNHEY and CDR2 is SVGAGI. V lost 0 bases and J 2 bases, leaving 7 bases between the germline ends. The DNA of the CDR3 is TGTGCCAGCAGTTACTCCAGGGTACAAGAGACCCAGTACTTC. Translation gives CASSYSRVQETQYF.

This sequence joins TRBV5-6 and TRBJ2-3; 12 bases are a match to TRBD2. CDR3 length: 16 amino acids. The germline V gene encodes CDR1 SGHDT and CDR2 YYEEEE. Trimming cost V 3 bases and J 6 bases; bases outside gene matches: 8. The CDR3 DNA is TGTGCCAGCAGCTATCGGGGAGGACTAGCGGGGGATACGCAGTATTTT. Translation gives CASSYRGGLAGDTQYF.

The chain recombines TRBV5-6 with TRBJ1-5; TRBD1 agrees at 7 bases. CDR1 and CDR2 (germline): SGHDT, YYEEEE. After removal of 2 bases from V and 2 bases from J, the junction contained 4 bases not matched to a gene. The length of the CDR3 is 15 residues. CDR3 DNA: TGTGCCAGCAGCTTAGCAACAGGGGGCAATCAGCCCCAGCATTTT. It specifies CASSLATGGNQPQHF.

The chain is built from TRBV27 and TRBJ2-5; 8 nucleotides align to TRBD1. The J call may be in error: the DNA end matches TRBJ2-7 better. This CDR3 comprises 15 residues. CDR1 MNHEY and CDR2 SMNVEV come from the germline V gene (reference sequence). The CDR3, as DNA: TGTGCCAGCACCACTTCTCGACAGGGGAGTAGCGAGCAGTACTTC. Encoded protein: CASTTSRQGSSEQYF.

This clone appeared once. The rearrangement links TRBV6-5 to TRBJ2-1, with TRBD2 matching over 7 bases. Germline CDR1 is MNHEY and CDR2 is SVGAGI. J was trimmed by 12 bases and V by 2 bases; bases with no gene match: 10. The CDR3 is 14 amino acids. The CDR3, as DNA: TGTGCCAGCAGTTACACTACAGGACTAGGCGGGCAGTTCTTC. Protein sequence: CASSYTTGLGGQFF.

DNA for the CDR3: TGCGCCAGCAGCTTGCGAGAAAACTATGGCTACACCTTC. Translated: CASSLRENYGYTF. This rearrangement joins TRBV5-1 to TRBJ1-2; the D is unclear. The CDR3 runs to 13 residues. The V gene's germline CDR1 is SGHRS and CDR2 YFSETQ. Trimming shortened V by 1 base and J by 2 bases, and 6 bases separated the two germline ends.

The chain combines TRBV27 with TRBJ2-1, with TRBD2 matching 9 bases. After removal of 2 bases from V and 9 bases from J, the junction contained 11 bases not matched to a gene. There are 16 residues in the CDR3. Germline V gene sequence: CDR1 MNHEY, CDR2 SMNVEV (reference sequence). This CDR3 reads CASSLTGTSIYVEQFF. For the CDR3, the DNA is TGTGCCAGCAGTTTAACCGGGACTAGCATCTATGTTGAGCAGTTCTTC.

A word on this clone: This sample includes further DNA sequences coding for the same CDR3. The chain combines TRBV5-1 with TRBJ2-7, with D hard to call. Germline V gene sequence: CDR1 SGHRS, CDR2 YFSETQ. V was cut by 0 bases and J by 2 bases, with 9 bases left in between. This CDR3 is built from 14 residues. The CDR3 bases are TGCGCCAGCAGCTTGGTAGTTTCTCCCTACGAGCAGTACTTC. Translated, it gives CASSLVVSPYEQYF.

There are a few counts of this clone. CDR3 nucleotide sequence: TGTGCCAGCAGTGGGACTAGCACCGGGGAGCTGTTTTTT. As protein: CASSGTSTGELFF. The genes are TRBV6-5 and TRBJ2-2; 8 bases match TRBD2. V lost 5 bases to trimming and J lost 4 bases; unmatched junction nucleotides: 0. The germline V gene has CDR1 MNHEY and CDR2 SVGAGI. The CDR3 is 13 amino acids.

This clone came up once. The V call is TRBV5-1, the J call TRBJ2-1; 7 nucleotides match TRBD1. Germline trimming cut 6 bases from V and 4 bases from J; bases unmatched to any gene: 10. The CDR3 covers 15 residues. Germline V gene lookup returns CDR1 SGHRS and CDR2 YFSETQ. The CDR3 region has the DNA TGCGCCAGCACTCACAGGGGTGCTAATTACAATGAGCAGTTCTTC. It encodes CASTHRGANYNEQFF.

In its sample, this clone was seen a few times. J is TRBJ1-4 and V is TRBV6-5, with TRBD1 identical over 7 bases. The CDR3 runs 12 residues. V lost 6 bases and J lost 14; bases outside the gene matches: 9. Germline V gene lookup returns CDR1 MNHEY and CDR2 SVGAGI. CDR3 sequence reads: CASSSPTGRLFF. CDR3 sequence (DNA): TGTGCCAGCAGCTCACCGACAGGGAGGCTGTTTTTT.

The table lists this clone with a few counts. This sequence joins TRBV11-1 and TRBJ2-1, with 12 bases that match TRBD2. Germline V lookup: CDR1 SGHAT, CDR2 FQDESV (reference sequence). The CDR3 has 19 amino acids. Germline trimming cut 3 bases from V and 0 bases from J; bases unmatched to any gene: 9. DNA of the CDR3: TGTGCCAGCAGCTTCCTAGCGGGAGGGGTCGGGAGCTCCTACAATGAGCAGTTCTTC. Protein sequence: CASSFLAGGVGSSYNEQFF.

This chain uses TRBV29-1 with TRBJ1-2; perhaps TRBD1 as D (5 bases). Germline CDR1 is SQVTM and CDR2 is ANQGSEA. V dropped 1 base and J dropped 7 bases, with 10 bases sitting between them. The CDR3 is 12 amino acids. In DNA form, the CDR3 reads TGCAGCGTTGAAGTCGGGGGTGGTGGCTACACCTTC. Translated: CSVEVGGGGYTF.

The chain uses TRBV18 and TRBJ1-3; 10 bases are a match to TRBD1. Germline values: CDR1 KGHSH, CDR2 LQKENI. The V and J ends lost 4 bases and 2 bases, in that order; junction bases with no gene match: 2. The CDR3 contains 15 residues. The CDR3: CASSRGQGTGNTIYF. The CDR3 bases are TGTGCCAGCTCACGGGGACAGGGGACTGGAAACACCATATATTTT.

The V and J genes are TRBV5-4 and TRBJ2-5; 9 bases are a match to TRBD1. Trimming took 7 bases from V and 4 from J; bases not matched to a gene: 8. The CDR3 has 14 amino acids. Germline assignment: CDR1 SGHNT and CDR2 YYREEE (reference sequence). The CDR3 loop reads CASLNKGQGETQYF. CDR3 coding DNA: TGTGCCAGCTTGAATAAGGGACAGGGAGAGACCCAGTACTTC.

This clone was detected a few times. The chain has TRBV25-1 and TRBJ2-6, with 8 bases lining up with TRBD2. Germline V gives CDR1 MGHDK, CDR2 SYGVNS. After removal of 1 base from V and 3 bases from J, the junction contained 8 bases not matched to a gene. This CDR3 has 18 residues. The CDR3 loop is CASSESTAGVLGANVLTF. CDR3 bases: TGTGCCAGCAGTGAATCGACAGCGGGAGTCCTTGGGGCCAACGTCCTGACTTTC. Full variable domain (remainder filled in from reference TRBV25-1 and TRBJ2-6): EADIYQTPRYLVIGTGKKITLECSQTMGHDKMYWYQQDPGMELHLIHYSYGVNSTEKGDLSSESTVSRIRTEHFPLTLESARPSHTSQYLCASSESTAGVLGANVLTFGAGSRLTVL.

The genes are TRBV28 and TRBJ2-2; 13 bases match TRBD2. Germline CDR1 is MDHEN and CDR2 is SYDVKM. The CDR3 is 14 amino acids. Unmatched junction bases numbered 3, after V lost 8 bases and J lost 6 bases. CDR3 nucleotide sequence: TGTGCCAGCTGGACTAGCGGGAGCCCCGGGGAGCTGTTTTTT. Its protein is CASWTSGSPGELFF.

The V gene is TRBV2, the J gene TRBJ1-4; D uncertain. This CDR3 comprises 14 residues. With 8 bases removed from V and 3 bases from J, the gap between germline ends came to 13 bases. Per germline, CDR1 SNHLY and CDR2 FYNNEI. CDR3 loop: CASLVGSSNEKLFF. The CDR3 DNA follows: TGTGCCAGCCTAGTTGGCAGCTCTAATGAAAAACTGTTTTTT.